The entry that follows covers one TCR beta chain sequence. This sample was taken from a study of CD8 T cells in Susac syndrome. An input of 0.5 to 1 ug of RNA was subjected to reverse transcription using random hexamers. Across 54 Vbeta and 13 Jbeta, TCR beta CDR3 was amplified with immunoSEQ multiplex PCR. From the immunoSEQ multiplex PCR reads, TCRdb called clonotypes with MiXCR, one entry per CDR3 protein. The repertoire holds around 200,000 distinct CDR3 sequences, with almost 96% as singletons. Relapsing-remitting disease, either stable or active, was present in the treatment-naive patients who were the multiple sclerosis controls. The source is a human donor with multiple sclerosis. The specimen was CD4+ T cells from PBMCs.

CDR3 in amino acids: CASSQGQGTNEKLFF. CDR3 nucleotide sequence: TGTGCCAGCAGCCAAGGGCAAGGAACTAATGAAAAACTGTTTTTT. V is TRBV3-1 and J is TRBJ1-4; no clear D. Germline V gene sequence: CDR1 LGHDT, CDR2 YNNKEL (reference sequence). V was trimmed by 1 base and J by 1 base, leaving 7 bases between them. The length of the CDR3 is 15 residues.